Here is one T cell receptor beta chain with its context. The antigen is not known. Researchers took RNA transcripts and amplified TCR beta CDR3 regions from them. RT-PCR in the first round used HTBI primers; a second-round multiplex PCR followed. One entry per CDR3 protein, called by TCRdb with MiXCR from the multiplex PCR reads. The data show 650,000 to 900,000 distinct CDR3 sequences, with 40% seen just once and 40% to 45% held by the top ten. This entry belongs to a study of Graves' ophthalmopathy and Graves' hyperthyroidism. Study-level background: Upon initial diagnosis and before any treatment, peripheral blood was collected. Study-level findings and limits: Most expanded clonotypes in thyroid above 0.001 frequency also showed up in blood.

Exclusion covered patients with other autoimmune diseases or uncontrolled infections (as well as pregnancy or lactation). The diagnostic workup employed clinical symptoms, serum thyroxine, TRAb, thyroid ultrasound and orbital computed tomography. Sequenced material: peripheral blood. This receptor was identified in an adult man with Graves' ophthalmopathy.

The CDR3 DNA sequence: TGTGCCATCAGTGAGCCTCCTAACGTCCTGACTTTC. It is translated as CAISEPPNVLTF. J is TRBJ2-6 and V is TRBV10-3; no firm D call. This CDR3 is 12 amino acids long. V lost 2 bases and J lost 10, with 6 bases in between. Germline assignment: CDR1 ENHRY and CDR2 SYGVKD.